A selection of T cell receptor beta chains follows, all from one sample in a study of blood T cells in healthy people across ages. From the 5' RACE reads, TCRdb called clonotypes with MiXCR, one entry per CDR3 protein. This table holds about 930,000 distinct CDR3 sequences, roughly 29% found once. Separately, the same data were catalogued under a study of T cells of mothers and their children.

Material: blood. All receptors derive from a woman in her thirties or forties in good health. Each CDR3 is given with its conserved first and last residue. D genes are given only for firm matches. Only part of the rows carry a size: once, few, many, or a class if the clone is expanded.

D gene: TRBD2; J gene: TRBJ2-3; V gene: TRBV25-1; clone size: NA; CDR3 protein: CASSLGTGGSFDTQYF; CDR3 DNA: TGTGCCAGCAGTCTCGGGACGGGGGGTTCATTTGATACGCAGTATTTT
D gene: NA; J gene: TRBJ1-1; V gene: TRBV10-3; clone size: few; CDR3 protein: CAISETAREAFF; CDR3 DNA: TGTGCCATCAGTGAGACGGCCAGAGAAGCTTTCTTT
D gene: NA; J gene: TRBJ1-1; V gene: TRBV12-3/TRBV12-4; clone size: NA; CDR3 protein: CASSLRGSDTEAFF; CDR3 DNA: TGTGCCAGCAGTTTAAGGGGAAGCGACACTGAAGCTTTCTTT
D gene: NA; J gene: TRBJ1-1; V gene: TRBV29-1; clone size: few; CDR3 protein: CSVKTALNTEAFF; CDR3 DNA: TGCAGCGTAAAGACAGCGTTGAACACTGAAGCTTTCTTT
D gene: NA; J gene: TRBJ2-1; V gene: TRBV5-1; clone size: NA; CDR3 protein: CASMAGDYDEQFF; CDR3 DNA: TGCGCCAGCATGGCAGGGGATTACGATGAGCAGTTCTTC
D gene: TRBD2; J gene: TRBJ2-5; V gene: TRBV18; clone size: NA; CDR3 protein: CASSPRRTSGVPSQYF; CDR3 DNA: TGTGCCAGCTCACCACGGAGGACAAGCGGGGTCCCGTCGCAGTACTTC
D gene: TRBD1; J gene: TRBJ1-1; V gene: TRBV28; clone size: once; CDR3 protein: CASSRGGQGGGTEAFF; CDR3 DNA: TGTGCCAGCAGTCGAGGGGGACAGGGTGGTGGCACTGAAGCTTTCTTT
D gene: NA; J gene: TRBJ2-7; V gene: TRBV14; clone size: many; CDR3 protein: CASSPYRAYEQYF; CDR3 DNA: TGTGCCAGCAGCCCCTACAGGGCCTACGAGCAGTACTTC
D gene: NA; J gene: TRBJ2-7; V gene: TRBV12-5; clone size: few; CDR3 protein: CASGSYYEQYF; CDR3 DNA: TGTGCTAGTGGCAGTTATTACGAGCAGTACTTC
D gene: NA; J gene: TRBJ2-7; V gene: TRBV7-8; clone size: many; CDR3 protein: CASSLVRSGEQYF; CDR3 DNA: TGTGCCAGCAGCTTAGTCAGGTCAGGGGAGCAGTACTTC
D gene: NA; J gene: TRBJ2-3; V gene: TRBV18; clone size: once; CDR3 protein: CASSPQQSTDTQYF; CDR3 DNA: TGTGCCAGCTCACCACAACAGAGCACAGATACGCAGTATTTT
D gene: NA; J gene: TRBJ1-2; V gene: TRBV9; clone size: NA; CDR3 protein: CVSSSETLVYGYTF; CDR3 DNA: TGTGTCAGCAGCTCTGAGACACTTGTCTATGGCTACACCTTC
D gene: NA; J gene: TRBJ2-4; V gene: TRBV29-1; clone size: NA; CDR3 protein: CSVRGGRNIQYF; CDR3 DNA: TGCAGCGTAAGGGGGGGCAGGAACATTCAGTACTTC
D gene: NA; J gene: TRBJ2-1; V gene: TRBV7-2; clone size: few; CDR3 protein: CASSLAGRGSSYNEQFF; CDR3 DNA: TGTGCCAGCAGCTTAGCGGGGCGGGGCTCCTCCTACAATGAGCAGTTCTTC
D gene: NA; J gene: TRBJ1-4; V gene: TRBV29-1; clone size: many; CDR3 protein: CSVDRRGRNEKLFF; CDR3 DNA: TGCAGCGTTGATCGGCGGGGGCGGAATGAAAAACTGTTTTTT